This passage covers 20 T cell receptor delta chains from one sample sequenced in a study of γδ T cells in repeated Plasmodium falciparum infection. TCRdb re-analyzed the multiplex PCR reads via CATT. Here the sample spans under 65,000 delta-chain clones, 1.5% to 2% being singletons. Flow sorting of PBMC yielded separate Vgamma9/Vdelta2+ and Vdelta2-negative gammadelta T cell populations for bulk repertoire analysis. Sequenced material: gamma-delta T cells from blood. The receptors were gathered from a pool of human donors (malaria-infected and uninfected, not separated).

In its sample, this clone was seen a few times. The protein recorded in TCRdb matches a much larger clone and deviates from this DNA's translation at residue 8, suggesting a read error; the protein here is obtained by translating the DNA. Written as DNA, the CDR3 is TGTGCTCTTGGGGTCTCCTTCTCCTTCCTACAAGGGGGATACGCGAACGATAAACTCATCTTT. Its translation is CALGVSFSFLQGGYANDKLIF. V usage is TRDV1 and J usage is TRDJ1; a weak D match, TRDD3 (10 bases). Assignment of the J gene here rests on matching the DNA to germline, because TCRdb gives none. Trimming stripped 4 bases from V and 4 bases from J, with 34 bases between. The CDR3 runs 21 residues. Per the germline V gene, CDR1 is TSWWSYY and CDR2 is QGS.

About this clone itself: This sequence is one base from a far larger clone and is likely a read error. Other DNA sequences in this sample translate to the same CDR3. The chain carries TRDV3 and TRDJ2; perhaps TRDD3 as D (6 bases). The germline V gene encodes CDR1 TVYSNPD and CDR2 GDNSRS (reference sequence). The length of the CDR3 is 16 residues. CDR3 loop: CAFSGLRDIARAQLFF. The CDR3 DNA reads TGCGCCTTTAGCGGGCTGAGGGATATTGCCAGGGCACAACTCTTCTTT.

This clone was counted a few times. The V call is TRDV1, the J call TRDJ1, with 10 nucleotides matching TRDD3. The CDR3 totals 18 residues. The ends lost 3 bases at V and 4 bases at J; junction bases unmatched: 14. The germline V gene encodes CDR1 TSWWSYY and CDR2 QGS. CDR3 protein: CALGERGLPDWGIDKLIF. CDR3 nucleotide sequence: TGTGCTCTTGGGGAGAGGGGCCTTCCGGACTGGGGGATCGATAAACTCATCTTT.

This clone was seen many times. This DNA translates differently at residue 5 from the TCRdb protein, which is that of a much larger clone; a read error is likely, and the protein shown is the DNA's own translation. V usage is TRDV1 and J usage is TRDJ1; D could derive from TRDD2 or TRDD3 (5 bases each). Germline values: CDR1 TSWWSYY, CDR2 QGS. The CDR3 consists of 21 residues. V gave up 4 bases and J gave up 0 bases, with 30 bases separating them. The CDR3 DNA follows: TGTGCTCTTGGGGGACTAGAGGAAGTGCCCATGCCCTACTGGTACACCGATAAACTCATCTTT. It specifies CALGGLEEVPMPYWYTDKLIF.

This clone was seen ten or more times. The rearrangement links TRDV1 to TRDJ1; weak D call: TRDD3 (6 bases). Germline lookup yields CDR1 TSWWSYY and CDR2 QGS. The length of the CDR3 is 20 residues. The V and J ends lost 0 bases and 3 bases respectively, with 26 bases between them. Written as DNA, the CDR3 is TGTGCTCTTGGGGAACTCGACTTCCAAAAGAGGATACTCATTTCCGATAAACTCATCTTT. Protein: CALGELDFQKRILISDKLIF.

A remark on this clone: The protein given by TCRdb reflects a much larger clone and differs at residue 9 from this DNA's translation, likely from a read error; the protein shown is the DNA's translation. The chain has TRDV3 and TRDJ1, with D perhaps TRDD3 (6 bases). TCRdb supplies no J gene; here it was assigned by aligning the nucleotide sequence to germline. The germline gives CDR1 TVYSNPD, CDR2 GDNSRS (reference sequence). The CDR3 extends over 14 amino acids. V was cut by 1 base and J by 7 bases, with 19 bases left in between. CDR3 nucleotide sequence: TGTGCCTTTAATCGGGGATGGAGGAATATTAAACTCATCTTT. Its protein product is CAFNRGWRNIKLIF. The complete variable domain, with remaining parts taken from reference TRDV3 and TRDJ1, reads CDKVTQSSPDQTVASGSEVVLLCTYDTVYSNPDLFWYRIRPDYSFQFVFYGDNSRSEGADFTQGRFSVKHILTQKAFHLVISPVRTEDSATYYCAFNRGWRNIKLIFGKGTRVTVEP.

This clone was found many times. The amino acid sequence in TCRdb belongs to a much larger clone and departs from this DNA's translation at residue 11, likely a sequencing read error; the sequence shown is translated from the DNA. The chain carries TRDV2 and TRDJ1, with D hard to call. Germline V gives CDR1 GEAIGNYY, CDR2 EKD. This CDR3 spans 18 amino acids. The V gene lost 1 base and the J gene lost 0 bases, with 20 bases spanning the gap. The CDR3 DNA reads TGTGCCTGTGACACGAAGTACTACCAGCCGATATACACCGATAAACTCATCTTT. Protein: CACDTKYYQPIYTDKLIF.

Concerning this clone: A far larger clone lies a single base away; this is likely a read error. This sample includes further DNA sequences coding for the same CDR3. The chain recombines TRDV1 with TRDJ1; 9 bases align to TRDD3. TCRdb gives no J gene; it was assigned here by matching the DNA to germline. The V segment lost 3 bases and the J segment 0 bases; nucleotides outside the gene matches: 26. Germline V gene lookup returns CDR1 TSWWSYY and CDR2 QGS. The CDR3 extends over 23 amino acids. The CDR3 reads CALGETVLPSAMGIRANTDKLIF. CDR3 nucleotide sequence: TGTGCTCTTGGGGAGACTGTCTTGCCTTCCGCGATGGGGATACGCGCTAACACCGATAAACTCATCTTT.

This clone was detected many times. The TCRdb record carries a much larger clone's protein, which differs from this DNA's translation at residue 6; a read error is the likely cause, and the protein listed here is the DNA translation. This chain's CDR3 is CALGPLLGYGKLIF. Here the CDR3 DNA reads TGTGCTCTTGGTCCTCTCCTAGGGTACGGTAAACTCATCTTT. The gene calls are TRDV1 and TRDJ1; perhaps TRDD2 as D (5 bases). TCRdb offers no J gene call, so here the DNA was matched to germline to obtain one. V was trimmed by 6 bases and J by 7 bases, leaving 18 bases between them. This CDR3 has 14 amino acids. Germline V gene sequence: CDR1 TSWWSYY, CDR2 QGS.

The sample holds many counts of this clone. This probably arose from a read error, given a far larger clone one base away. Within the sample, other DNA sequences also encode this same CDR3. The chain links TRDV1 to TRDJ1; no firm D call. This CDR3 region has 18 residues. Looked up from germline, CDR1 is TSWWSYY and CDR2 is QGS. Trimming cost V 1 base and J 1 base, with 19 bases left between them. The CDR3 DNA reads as TGTGCTCTTGGGGAACATATCCCCCCCGGGGCTGTCACCGATAAACTCATCTTT. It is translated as CALGEHIPPGAVTDKLIF.

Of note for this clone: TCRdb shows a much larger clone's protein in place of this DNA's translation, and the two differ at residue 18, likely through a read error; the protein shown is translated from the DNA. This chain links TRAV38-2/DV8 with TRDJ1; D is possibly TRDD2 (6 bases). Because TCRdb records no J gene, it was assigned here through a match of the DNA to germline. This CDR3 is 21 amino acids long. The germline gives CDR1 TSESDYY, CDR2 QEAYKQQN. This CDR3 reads CAYRGPPTSRGKSSVEDRLIF. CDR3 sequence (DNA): TGTGCTTATAGGGGCCCTCCTACTTCTAGGGGTAAATCGAGTGTGGAAGATAGACTCATCTTT.

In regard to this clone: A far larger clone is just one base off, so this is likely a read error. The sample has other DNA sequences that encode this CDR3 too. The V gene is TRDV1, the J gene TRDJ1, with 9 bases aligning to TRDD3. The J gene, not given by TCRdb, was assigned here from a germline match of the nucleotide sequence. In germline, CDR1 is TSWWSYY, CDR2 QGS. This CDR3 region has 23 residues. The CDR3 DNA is TGTGCTCTTGGGGATCCGTTGGGTCCTACAAAATCTACTGGGGGACTAAACACCGACAAACTCATCTTT. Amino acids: CALGDPLGPTKSTGGLNTDKLIF.

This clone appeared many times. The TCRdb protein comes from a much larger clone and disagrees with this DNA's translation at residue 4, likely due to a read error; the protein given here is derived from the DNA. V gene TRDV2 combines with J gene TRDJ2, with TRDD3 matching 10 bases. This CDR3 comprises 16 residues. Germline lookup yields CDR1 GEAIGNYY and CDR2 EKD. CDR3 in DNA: TGTGCCTGTGGCACCGGGGGGATACGAGGGACAGCACAACTCTTCTTT. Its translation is CACGTGGIRGTAQLFF.

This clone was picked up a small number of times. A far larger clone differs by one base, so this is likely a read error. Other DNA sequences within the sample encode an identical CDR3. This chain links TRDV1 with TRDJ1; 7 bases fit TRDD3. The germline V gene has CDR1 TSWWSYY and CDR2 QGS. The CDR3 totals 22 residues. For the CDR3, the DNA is TGTGCTCTCGGGGAACCCAACCAATTCCGCCCCAGCGCCTGGGGGTATATTACAAAACTCATCTTT. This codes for CALGEPNQFRPSAWGYITKLIF.

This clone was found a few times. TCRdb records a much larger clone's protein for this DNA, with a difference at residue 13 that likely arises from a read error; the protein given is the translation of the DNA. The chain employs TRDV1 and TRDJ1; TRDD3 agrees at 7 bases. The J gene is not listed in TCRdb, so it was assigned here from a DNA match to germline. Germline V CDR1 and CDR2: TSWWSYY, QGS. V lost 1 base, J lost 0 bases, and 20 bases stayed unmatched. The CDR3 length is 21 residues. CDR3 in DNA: TGTGCTCTTGGGGAACCACGAAGTTACTGGGGAATATGCTTGTACACCGATAAACTCATCTTT. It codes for CALGEPRSYWGICLYTDKLIF.

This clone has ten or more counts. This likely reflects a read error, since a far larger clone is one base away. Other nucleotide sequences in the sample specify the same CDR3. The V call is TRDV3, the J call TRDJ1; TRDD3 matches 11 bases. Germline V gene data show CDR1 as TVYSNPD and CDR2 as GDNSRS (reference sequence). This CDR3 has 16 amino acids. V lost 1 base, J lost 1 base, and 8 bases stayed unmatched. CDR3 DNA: TGTGCCTTTACCTTCCCCTGGGGGATACCCACCGATAAACTCATCTTT. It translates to CAFTFPWGIPTDKLIF.

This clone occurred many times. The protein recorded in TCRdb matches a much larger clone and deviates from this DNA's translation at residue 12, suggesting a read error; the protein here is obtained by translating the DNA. The CDR3 loop reads CACDTVLGDTWGTRQMFF. CDR3 nucleotide sequence: TGTGCCTGTGACACCGTACTGGGGGATACCTGGGGCACCCGACAGATGTTTTTC. The rearrangement joins TRDV2 to TRDJ3, with 12 bases that match TRDD3. This CDR3 contains 18 residues. CDR1 and CDR2 from the germline V gene are GEAIGNYY and EKD.

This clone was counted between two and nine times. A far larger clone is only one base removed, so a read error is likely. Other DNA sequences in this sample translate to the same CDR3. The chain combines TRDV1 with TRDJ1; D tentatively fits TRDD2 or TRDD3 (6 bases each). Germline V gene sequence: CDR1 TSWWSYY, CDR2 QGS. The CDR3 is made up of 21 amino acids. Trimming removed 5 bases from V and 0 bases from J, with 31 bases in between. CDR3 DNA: TGTGCTCTTGGGAAAGGCTCCTACGGGGGAGTACGGTTAGGGTACACCGATAAACTCATCTTT. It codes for CALGKGSYGGVRLGYTDKLIF.

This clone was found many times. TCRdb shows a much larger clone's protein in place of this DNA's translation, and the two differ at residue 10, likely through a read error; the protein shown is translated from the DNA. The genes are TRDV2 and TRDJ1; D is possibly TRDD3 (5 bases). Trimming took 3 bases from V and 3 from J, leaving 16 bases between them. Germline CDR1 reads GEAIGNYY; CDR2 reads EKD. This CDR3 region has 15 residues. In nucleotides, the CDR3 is TGTGCCTGTGACCCCCTCGGGGGGTACGCCGATAAACTCATCTTT. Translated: CACDPLGGYADKLIF.

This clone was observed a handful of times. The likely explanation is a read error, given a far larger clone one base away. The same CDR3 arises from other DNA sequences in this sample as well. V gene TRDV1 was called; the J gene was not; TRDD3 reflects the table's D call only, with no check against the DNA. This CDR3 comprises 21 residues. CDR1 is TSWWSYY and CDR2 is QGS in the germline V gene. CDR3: CALRVLPTIITGGYATDKLIF. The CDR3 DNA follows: TGTGCTCTGCGGGTCCTTCCTACGATAATAACTGGGGGATACGCAACTGATAAACTTATCTTT.